There are a few counts of the clone carrying this T cell receptor (beta chain). Donors were healthy Caucasian individuals from Russia aged about 6 to 90. The sample comes from a study of blood T cells in healthy people across ages. A second PCR, run for roughly 6 to 11 cycles, used a sample-barcoded 5' primer plus a J-beta primer mix. Every sample produced at least 2.5 million CDR3-containing paired-end reads. TCRdb fed the 5' RACE reads into MiXCR, producing one record per CDR3 protein. This sample has 800,000 to 950,000 distinct CDR3 sequences, with almost 30% found just once. This CDR3 region has 14 residues. CDR1 is SGHAT and CDR2 is FQNNGV in the germline V gene. Trimming removed 4 bases at V and 6 bases at J, with 13 bases between. This sample was shared with a second study, whose subject was T cells of mothers and their children. In that study: Amplification in the second PCR used the M1S primer, which added sample barcodes and 2-4 random nucleotides. Pairs that are related and pairs that are unrelated have TCR recombination output shaped similarly by thymic selection.

The V call is TRBV11-2, the J call TRBJ2-1; possible D gene TRBD2, 5 bases. The sample consisted of blood. The sequence was collected from a woman aged 40 to 50 in good health. The CDR3 nucleotides are TGTGCCAGCAGCTCCACGATGAGGGCCAATGAGCAGTTCTTC. Its protein product is CASSSTMRANEQFF. Full variable domain (remainder filled in from reference TRBV11-2 and TRBJ2-1): EAGVAQSPRYKIIEKRQSVAFWCNPISGHATLYWYQQILGQGPKLLIQFQNNGVVDDSQLPKDRFSAERLKGVDSTLKIQPAKLEDSAVYLCASSSTMRANEQFFGPGTRLTVL.